This T cell receptor beta chain comes out of a study of T cells in Graves' hyperthyroidism and ophthalmopathy. Trimming took 2 bases from V and 0 from J, leaving 5 bases between them. The CDR3 sequence is 14 residues long. CDR1 is MNHEY, CDR2 SVGAGI, per germline. Newly diagnosed patients aged 18 to 65 had hyperthyroidism of under 2 months' duration. Amplification of TCR beta CDR3 regions was performed using RNA transcripts as template. Primed by the HTBI set, a first-round RT-PCR was run on the TCR CDR3. TCRdb re-called the multiplex PCR reads with MiXCR, one entry per CDR3 protein. This sample has 550,000 to 850,000 distinct CDR3 sequences; over 15% occur once, and the top ten carry around 15%.

This sequence was found in a woman aged 45-60 years with Graves' hyperthyroidism that later progressed to Graves' ophthalmopathy. The chain joins TRBV6-5 to TRBJ1-3; D gene unclear. Sequencing was carried out using blood. CDR3 protein: CASSYTPSGNTIYF. The CDR3 coding sequence is TGTGCCAGCAGTTACACCCCCTCTGGAAACACCATATATTTT.